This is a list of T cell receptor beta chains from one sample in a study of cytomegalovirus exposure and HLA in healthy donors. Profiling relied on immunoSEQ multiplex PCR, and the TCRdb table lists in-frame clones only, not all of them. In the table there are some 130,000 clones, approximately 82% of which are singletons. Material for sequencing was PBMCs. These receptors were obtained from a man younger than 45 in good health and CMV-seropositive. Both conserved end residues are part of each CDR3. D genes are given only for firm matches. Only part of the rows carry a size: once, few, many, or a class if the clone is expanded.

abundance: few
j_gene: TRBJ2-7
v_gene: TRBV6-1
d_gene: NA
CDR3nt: TGTGCCAGCAGTTGGGACACCCGCTCCTACGAGCAGTACTTC
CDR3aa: CASSWDTRSYEQYF

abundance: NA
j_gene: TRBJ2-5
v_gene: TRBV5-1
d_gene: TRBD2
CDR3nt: TGCGCCAGCAGCTCCCGGTTAGCGGGAGCAGAGACCCAGTACTTC
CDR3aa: CASSSRLAGAETQYF

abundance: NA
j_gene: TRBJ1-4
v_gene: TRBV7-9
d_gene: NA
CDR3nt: TGTGCCAGCAGCTTAGTCGGTGAAAAACTGTTTTTT
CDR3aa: CASSLVGEKLFF

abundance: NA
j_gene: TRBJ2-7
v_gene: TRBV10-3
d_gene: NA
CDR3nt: TGTGCCATCAGTGAGTCAAGGGGCTACGAGCAGTACTTC
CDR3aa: CAISESRGYEQYF

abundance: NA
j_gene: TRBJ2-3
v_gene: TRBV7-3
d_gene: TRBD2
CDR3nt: TGTGCCAGCAGCTTGGGGGGGTTCACAGATACGCAGTATTTT
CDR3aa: CASSLGGFTDTQYF

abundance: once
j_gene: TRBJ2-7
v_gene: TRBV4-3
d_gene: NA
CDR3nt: TGCGCCAGCAGCCAAGCGGGAATAGGACTCTACGAGCAGTACTTC
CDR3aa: CASSQAGIGLYEQYF

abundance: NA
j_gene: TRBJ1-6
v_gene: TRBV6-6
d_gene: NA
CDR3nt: TGTGCCAGCAGTTACGGACAGAGGGATTCACCCCTCCACTTT
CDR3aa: CASSYGQRDSPLHF

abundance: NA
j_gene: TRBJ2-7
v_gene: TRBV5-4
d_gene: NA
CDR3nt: TGTGCCAGCAGCTTCGGTCCAGGGGTGAGCTCCTACGAGCAGTACTTC
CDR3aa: CASSFGPGVSSYEQYF

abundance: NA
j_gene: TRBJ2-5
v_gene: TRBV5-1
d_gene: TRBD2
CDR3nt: TGCGCCAGCAGCTTGCTGGGACTAGCACAAGAGACCCAGTACTTC
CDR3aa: CASSLLGLAQETQYF

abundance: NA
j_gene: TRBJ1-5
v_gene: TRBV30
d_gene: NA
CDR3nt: TGTGCCTGGAGTGGCACAGGGCTGCAGGCCCAGCATTTT
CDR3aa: CAWSGTGLQAQHF

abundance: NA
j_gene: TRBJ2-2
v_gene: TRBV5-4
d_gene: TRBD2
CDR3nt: TGTGCCAGCAGCTTCTCTAGCGGGGGGCCCACCGGGGAGCTGTTTTTT
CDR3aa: CASSFSSGGPTGELFF

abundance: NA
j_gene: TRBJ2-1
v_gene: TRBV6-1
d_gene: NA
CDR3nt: TGTGCCAGCAGTGAAGCGTGGGCCGTACAGGAGAATGAGCAGTTCTTC
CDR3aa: CASSEAWAVQENEQFF

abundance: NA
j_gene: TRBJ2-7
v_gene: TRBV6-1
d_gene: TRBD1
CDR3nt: TGTGCCAGCAGACCTGGGACAGGGGGCATTTACGAGCAGTACTTC
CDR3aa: CASRPGTGGIYEQYF

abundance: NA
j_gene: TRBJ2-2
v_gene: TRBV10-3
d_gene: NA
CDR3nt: TGTGCCACCGAGGGTACCCTGAACACCGGGGAGCTGTTTTTT
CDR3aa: CATEGTLNTGELFF

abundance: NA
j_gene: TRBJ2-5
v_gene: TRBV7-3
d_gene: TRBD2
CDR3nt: TGTGCCAGCAGCCTTTCGGGGGAGCGGGGGGAGACCCAGTACTTC
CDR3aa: CASSLSGERGETQYF

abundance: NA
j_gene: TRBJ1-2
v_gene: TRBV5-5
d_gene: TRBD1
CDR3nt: TGTGCCAGCAGCTCCGTGGGGACAGGGAGAGAAGGTGGCTACACCTTC
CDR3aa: CASSSVGTGREGGYTF

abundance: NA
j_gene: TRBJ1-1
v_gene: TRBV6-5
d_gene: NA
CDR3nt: TGTGCCAGCAGTTACGGGTCAGGGTCCCCTGAAGCTTTCTTT
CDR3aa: CASSYGSGSPEAFF

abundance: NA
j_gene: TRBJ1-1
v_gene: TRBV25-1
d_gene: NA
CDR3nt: TGTGCCAGCGGGGACATCCCGATCGAAGCTTTCTTT
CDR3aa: CASGDIPIEAFF

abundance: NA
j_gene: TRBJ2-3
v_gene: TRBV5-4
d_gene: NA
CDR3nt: TGTGCCAGCAGCCCCCAACAGGGATCCACAGATACGCAGTATTTT
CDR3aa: CASSPQQGSTDTQYF

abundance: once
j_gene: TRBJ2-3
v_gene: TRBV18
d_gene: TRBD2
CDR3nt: TGTGCCAGCTCGCCTCAGTTAGCGGGAGTCACAGATACGCAGTATTTT
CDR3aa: CASSPQLAGVTDTQYF

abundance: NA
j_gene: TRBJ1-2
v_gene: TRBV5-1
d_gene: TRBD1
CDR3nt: TGCGCCAGCAGCACACCCGGGACAGGGTATGGCTACACCTTC
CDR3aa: CASSTPGTGYGYTF

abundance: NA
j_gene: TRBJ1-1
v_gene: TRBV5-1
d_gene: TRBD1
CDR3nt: TGCGCCAGCAGCGGGGACAGGGGGTTCAAGAACACTGAAGCTTTCTTT
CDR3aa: CASSGDRGFKNTEAFF

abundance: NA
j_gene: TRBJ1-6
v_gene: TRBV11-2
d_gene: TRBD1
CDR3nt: TGTGCCAGCAGCTTAGAAGGGGGCACTTCACCCCTCCACTTT
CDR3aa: CASSLEGGTSPLHF

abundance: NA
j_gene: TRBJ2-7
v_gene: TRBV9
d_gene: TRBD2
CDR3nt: TGTGCCAGCAGCGTAGGGGATAGCGGGAGTTACGAGCAGTACTTC
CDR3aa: CASSVGDSGSYEQYF

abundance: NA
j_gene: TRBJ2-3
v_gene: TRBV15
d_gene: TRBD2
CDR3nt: TGTGCCACCAGCACCGCACGGGGGGGCACAGATACGCAGTATTTT
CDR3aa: CATSTARGGTDTQYF

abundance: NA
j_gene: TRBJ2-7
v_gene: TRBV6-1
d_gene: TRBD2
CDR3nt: TGTGCCAGCAGTGAACTAGCGGGGCTCAACGAGCAGTACTTC
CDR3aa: CASSELAGLNEQYF

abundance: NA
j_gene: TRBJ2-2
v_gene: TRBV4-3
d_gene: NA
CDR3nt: TGCGCCAGCAGCCAAGATCCCCCAGGGAACACCGGGGAGCTGTTTTTT
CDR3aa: CASSQDPPGNTGELFF

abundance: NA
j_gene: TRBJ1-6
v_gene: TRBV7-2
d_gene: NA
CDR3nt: TGTGCCAGCAGCTTAGTAGCGGGGATGGCGAATTCACCCCTCCACTTT
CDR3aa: CASSLVAGMANSPLHF

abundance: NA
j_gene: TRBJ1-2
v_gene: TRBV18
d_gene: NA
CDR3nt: TGTGCCAGCTCACCACCCCAGGGTTACTATGGCTACACCTTC
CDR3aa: CASSPPQGYYGYTF

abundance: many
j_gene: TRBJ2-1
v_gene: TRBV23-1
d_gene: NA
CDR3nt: TGCGCCAGCAGTCAAGAACCGGGACTTTGGGACAATGAGCAGTTCTTC
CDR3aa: CASSQEPGLWDNEQFF

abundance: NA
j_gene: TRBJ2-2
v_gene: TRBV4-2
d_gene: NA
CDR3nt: TGTGCCAGCAGCCAAGAGATCCCCGAGGGCACCGGGGAGCTGTTTTTT
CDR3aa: CASSQEIPEGTGELFF

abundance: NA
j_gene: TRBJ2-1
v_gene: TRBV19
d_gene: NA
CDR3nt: TGTGCCAGTACCCCCGGGGGCAATGAGCAGTTCTTC
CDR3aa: CASTPGGNEQFF

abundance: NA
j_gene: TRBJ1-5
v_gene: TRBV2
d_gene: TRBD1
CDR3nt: TGTGCCAGCAGCCAGGGACAGGGCTATCAGCCCCAGCATTTT
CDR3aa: CASSQGQGYQPQHF

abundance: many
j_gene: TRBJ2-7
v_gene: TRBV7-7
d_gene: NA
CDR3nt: TGTGCCAGCAGCCCGGGTCCACAAGGCGAGCAGTACTTC
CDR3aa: CASSPGPQGEQYF

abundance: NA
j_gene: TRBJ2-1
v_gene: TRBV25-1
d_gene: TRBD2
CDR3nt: TGTGCCAGCAGTGAAACCTGGAGCGGGAGGGACCCCAATGAGCAGTTCTTC
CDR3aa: CASSETWSGRDPNEQFF

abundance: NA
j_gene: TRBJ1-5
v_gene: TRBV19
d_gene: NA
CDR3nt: TGTGCCAGTAGTATAGTGGGAGGGGAAAGCAATCAGCCCCAGCATTTT
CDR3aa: CASSIVGGESNQPQHF

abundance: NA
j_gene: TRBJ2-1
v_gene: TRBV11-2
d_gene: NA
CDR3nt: TGTGCCAGCAGCTCCTACGAGGTGGGCTCCTACAATGAGCAGTTCTTC
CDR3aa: CASSSYEVGSYNEQFF

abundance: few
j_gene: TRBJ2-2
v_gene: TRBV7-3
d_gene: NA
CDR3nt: TGTGCCAGCAGCGCGGATAGGACCGGGGAGCTGTTTTTT
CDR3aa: CASSADRTGELFF

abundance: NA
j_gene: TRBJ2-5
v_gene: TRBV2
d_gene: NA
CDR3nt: TGTGCCAGCAGTCCCCGGGACAAGGGATACCAAGAGACCCAGTACTTC
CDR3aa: CASSPRDKGYQETQYF

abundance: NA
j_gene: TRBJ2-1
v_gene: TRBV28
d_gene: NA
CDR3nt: TGTGCCAGCAGGACGGCAGGGTGGAACAATGAGCAGTTCTTC
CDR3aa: CASRTAGWNNEQFF

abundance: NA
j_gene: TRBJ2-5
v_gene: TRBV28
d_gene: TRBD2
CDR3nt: TGTGCCAGCAGTTTAGGAGGAGCGGGAGGGCAAGAGACCCAGTACTTC
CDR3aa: CASSLGGAGGQETQYF

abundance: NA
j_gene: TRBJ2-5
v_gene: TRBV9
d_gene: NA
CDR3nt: TGTGCCAGCAGCGTAAGAGGGAGAGAGACCCAGTACTTC
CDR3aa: CASSVRGRETQYF